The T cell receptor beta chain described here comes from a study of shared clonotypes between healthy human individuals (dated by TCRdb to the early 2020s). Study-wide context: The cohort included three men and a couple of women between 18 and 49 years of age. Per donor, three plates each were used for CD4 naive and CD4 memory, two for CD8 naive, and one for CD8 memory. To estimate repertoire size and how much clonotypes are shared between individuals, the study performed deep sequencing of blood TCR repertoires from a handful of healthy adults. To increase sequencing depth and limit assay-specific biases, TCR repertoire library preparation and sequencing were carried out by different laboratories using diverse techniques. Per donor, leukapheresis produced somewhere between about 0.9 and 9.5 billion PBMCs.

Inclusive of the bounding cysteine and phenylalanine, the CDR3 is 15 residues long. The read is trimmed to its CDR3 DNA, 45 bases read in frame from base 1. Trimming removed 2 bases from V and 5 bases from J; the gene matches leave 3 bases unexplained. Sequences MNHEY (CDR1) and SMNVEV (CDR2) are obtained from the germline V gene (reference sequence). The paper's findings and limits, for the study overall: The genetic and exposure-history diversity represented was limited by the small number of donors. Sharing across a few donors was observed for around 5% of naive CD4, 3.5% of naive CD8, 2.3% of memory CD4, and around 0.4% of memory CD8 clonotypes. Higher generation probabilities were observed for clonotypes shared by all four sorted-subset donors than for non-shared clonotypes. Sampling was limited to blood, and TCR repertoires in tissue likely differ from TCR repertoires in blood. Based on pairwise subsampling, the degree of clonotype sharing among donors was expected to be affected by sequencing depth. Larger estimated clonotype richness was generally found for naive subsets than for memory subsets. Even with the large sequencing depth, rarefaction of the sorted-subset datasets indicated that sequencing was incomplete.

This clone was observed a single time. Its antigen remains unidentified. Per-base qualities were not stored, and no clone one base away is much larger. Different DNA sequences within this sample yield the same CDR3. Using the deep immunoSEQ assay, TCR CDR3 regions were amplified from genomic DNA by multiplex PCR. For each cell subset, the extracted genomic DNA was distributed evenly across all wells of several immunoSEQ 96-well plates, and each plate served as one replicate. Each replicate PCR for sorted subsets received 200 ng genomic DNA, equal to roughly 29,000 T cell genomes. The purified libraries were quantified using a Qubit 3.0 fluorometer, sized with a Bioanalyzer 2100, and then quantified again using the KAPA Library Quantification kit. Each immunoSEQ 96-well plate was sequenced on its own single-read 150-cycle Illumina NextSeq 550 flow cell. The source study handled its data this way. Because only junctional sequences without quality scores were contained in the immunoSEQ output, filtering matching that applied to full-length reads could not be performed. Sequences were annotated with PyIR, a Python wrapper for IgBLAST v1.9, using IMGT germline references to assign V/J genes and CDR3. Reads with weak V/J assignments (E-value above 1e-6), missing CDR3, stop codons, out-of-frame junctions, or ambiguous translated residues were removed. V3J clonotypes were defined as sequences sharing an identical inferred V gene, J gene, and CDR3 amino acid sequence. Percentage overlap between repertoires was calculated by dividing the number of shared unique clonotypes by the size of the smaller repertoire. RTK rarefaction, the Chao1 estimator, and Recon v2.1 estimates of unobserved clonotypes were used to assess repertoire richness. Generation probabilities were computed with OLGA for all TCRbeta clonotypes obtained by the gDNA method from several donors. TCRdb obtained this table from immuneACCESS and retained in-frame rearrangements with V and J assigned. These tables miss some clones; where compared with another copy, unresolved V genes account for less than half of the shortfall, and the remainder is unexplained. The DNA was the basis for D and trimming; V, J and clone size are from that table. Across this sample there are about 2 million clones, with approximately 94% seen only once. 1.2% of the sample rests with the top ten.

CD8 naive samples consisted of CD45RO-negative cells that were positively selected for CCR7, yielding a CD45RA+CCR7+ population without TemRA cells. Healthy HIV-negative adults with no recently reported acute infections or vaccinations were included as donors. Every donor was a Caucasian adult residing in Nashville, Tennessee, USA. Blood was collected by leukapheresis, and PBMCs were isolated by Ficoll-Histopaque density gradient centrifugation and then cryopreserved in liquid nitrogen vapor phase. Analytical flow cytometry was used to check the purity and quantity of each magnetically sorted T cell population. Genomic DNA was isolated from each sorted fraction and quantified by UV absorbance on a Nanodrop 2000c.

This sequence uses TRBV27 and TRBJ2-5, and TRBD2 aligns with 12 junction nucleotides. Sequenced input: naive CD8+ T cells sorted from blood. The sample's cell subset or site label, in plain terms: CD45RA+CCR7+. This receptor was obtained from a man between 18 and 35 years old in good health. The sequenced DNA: TGTGCCAGCAGTTTACTAGCGGGGGGGCCGGAGACCCAGTACTTC. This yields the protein CASSLLAGGPETQYF.